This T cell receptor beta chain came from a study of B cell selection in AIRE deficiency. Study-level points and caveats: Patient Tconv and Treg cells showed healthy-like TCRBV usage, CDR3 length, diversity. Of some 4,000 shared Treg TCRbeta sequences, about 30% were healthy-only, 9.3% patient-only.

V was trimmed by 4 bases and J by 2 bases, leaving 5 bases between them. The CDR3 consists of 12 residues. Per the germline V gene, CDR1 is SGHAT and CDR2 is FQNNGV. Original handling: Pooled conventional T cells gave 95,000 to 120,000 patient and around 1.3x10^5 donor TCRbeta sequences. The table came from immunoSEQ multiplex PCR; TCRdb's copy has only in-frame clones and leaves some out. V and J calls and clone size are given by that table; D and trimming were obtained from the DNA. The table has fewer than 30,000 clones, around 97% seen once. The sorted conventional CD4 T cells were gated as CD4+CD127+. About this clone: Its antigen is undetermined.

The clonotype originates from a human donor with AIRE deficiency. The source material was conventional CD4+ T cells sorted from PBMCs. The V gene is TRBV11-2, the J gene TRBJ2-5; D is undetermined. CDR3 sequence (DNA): TGTGCCAGCAGCTCCCAGCAAGAGACCCAGTACTTC. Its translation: CASSSQQETQYF.